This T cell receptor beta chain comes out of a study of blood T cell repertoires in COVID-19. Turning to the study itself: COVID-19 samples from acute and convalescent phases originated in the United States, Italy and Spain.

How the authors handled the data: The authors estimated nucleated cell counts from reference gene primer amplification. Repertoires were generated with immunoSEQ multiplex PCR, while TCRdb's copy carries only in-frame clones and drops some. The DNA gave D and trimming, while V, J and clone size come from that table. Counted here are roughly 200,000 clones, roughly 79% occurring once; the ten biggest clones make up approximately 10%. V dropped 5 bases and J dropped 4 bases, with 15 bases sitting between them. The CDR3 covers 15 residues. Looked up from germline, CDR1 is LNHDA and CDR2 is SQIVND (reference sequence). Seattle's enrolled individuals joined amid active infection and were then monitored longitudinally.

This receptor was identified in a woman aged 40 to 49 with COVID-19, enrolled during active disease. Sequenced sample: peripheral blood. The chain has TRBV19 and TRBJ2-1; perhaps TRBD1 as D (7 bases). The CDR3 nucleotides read TGTGCCAGTAGTCCTCAGGGGGGCCCTTACAATGAGCAGTTCTTC. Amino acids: CASSPQGGPYNEQFF.